Reported below is one T cell receptor beta chain. Its specificity is not known. Each CDR3 protein gets one entry after TCRdb re-called the 5' RACE reads with MiXCR. This table has hundreds of thousands of distinct CDR3 sequences, approximately 22% appearing once. The data stem from a study of CD8 T cells in ankylosing spondylitis. General study results and limits: Ankylosing spondylitis blood appeared to carry a characteristic TCR beta motif of roughly eight highly homologous variants.

This CDR3 contains 14 residues. Trimming at V came to 4 bases and at J to 6 bases, leaving 1 base not matched to a gene. Germline V CDR1 and CDR2: SGHVS, FNYEAQ. The gene calls are TRBV7-6 and TRBJ2-1; 12 bases line up with TRBD1. This TCR derives from a male donor with ankylosing spondylitis or in good health (not recorded which). What was sequenced was blood, either unsorted or a sorted T cell fraction (not recorded which). CDR3 amino acids: CASSWDRGLNEQFF. In nucleotides, the CDR3 is TGTGCCAGCAGCTGGGACAGGGGGCTCAATGAGCAGTTCTTC.